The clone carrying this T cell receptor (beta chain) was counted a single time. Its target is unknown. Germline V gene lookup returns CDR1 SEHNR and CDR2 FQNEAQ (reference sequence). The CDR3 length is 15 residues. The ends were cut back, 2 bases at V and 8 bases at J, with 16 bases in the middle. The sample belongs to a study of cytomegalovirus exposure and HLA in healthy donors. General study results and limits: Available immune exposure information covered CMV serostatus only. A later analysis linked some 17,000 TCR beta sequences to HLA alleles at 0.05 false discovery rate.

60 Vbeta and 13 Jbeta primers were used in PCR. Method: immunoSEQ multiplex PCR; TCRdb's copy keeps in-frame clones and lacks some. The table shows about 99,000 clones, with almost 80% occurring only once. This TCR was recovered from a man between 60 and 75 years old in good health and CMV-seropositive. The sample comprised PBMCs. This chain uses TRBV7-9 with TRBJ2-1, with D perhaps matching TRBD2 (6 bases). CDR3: CASSLSGGGGYEQFF. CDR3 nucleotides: TGTGCCAGCAGCTTATCTGGGGGAGGAGGGTATGAGCAGTTCTTC.